Below are 24 T cell receptor beta chains sequenced from a single sample in a study of blood T cells in healthy people across ages. The second PCR ran roughly 6 to 12 cycles with a sample-barcoded 5' primer and J-beta primers. TCRdb recomputed calls from the 5' RACE reads with MiXCR, one row per CDR3 protein. Of some 790,000 distinct CDR3 sequences in the sample, under 30% were seen once. Sequenced input: blood. Receptors originate from a woman older than 75 in good health.

This rearrangement joins TRBV5-1 to TRBJ1-2, with 7 bases aligning to TRBD1. J gave up 9 bases and V 4 bases, and 15 bases lay outside the gene matches. The CDR3 runs 15 residues. CDR1 SGHRS and CDR2 YFSETQ come from the germline V gene. The chain's CDR3 is CASSASGTARLSYTF. The CDR3 coding sequence is TGCGCCAGCAGCGCCTCCGGGACAGCGAGGCTAAGCTACACCTTC. Looking up the rest from reference TRBV5-1 and TRBJ1-2 gives the full variable domain: KAGVTQTPRYLIKTRGQQVTLSCSPISGHRSVSWYQQTPGQGLQFLFEYFSETQRNKGNFPGRFSGRQFSNSRSEMNVSTLELGDSALYLCASSASGTARLSYTFGSGTRLTVV.

Notes on this clonotype: Since a much larger clone is just one base distant, this may be a read error. The chain couples TRBV7-9 to TRBJ2-5; the match to TRBD2 covers 8 bases. The CDR3 length is 14 residues. Germline CDR1 reads SEHNR; CDR2 reads FQNEAQ (reference sequence). The CDR3: CTGRGLDRGETQYF. CDR3 bases: TGTACCGGCAGGGGACTAGATAGGGGTGAGACCCAGTACTTC. Full variable domain (rest looked up from reference TRBV7-9 and TRBJ2-5): DTGVSQNPRHKITKRGQNVTFRCDPISEHNRLYWYRQTLGQGPEFLTYFQNEAQLEKSRLLSDRFSAERPKGSFSTLEIQRTEQGDSAMYLCTGRGLDRGETQYFGPGTRLLVL.

This clonotype was detected only once. The chain joins TRBV6-5 to TRBJ2-7; 8 bases are shared with TRBD2. Germline V CDR1 and CDR2: MNHEY, SVGAGI. V shed 4 bases and J 4 bases; nucleotides not matched to a gene: 12. The CDR3 length is 16 residues. The CDR3 protein is CASSSAKGGRSYEQYF. The CDR3 DNA reads as TGTGCCAGCAGTTCCGCCAAGGGCGGGAGGAGTTACGAGCAGTACTTC.

This clonotype was counted many times. The DNA of the CDR3 is TGTGCCAGCAGTTTACATACCTACAATGAGCAGTTCTTC. Its translation: CASSLHTYNEQFF. The chain carries TRBV12-3 or TRBV12-4 and TRBJ2-1; no clear D. The CDR3 covers 13 residues. With 2 bases removed from V and 2 bases from J, the gap between germline ends came to 4 bases.

This clonotype was counted at least ten times. V usage is TRBV20-1 and J usage is TRBJ2-7, with TRBD1 identical over 7 bases. CDR1 DFQATT and CDR2 SNEGSKA come from the germline V gene (reference sequence). The CDR3 length is 12 residues. V lost 0 bases to trimming and J lost 5 bases; unmatched junction nucleotides: 1. The CDR3 DNA sequence: TGCAGTGCTAGAGAAGACAGGGACGAGCAGTACTTC. Translation gives CSAREDRDEQYF.

J is TRBJ1-2 and V is TRBV6-5; TRBD1 aligns across 8 bases. This CDR3 has 13 amino acids. V lost 11 bases, J lost 9 bases, and 14 bases stayed unmatched. In germline, CDR1 is MNHEY, CDR2 SVGAGI. The CDR3 reads CAGGCQGAGSYTF. The CDR3 nucleotides read TGTGCCGGCGGCTGCCAGGGGGCCGGTAGCTACACCTTC.

This clonotype was recorded at least ten times. This rearrangement joins TRBV7-2 to TRBJ2-7, with 9 positions matching TRBD1. Trimming removed 6 bases from V and 1 base from J; junction bases left unmatched: 4. The CDR3 is 14 amino acids. Per the germline V gene, CDR1 is SGHTA and CDR2 is FQGNSA. CDR3 DNA: TGTGCCAGCAGACAGGGGGCGGGGTCCTACGAGCAGTACTTC. Translated, it gives CASRQGAGSYEQYF.

The table lists this clonotype with a few counts. The chain joins TRBV11-2 to TRBJ1-3; a possible D gene is TRBD1 (6 bases). The germline V gene encodes CDR1 SGHAT and CDR2 FQNNGV. Trimming pared 5 bases from V and 0 bases from J, leaving 26 bases between. The CDR3 has 20 amino acids. Here the CDR3 reads CASSLTRGMDSHSSGNTIYF. CDR3 bases: TGTGCCAGCAGCCTAACCCGGGGTATGGACAGCCATAGCTCTGGAAACACCATATATTTT.

Many counts were recorded for this clonotype. V and J are TRBV6-5 and TRBJ1-1; 7 nucleotides match TRBD1. Per the germline V gene, CDR1 is MNHEY and CDR2 is SVGAGI. The V and J ends lost 6 bases and 4 bases, in that order; junction bases with no gene match: 2. The CDR3 covers 12 residues. CDR3 sequence reads: CASRQGSTEAFF. In DNA form, the CDR3 reads TGTGCCAGCAGACAGGGGAGCACTGAAGCTTTCTTT.

This rearrangement joins TRBV6-1 to TRBJ1-5; TRBD1 matches at 7 bases. The CDR3 runs 16 residues. Germline loops: CDR1 MNHNS, CDR2 SASEGT. J was trimmed by 4 bases and V by 4 bases; bases with no gene match: 10. CDR3 sequence reads: CASSATSGTVNQPQHF. The CDR3 DNA reads as TGTGCCAGCAGTGCAACCTCCGGGACAGTTAATCAGCCCCAGCATTTT.

V usage is TRBV11-3 and J usage is TRBJ1-1; D call uncertain. Trimming stripped 1 base from V and 5 bases from J, with 11 bases between. This CDR3 contains 14 residues. Looked up from germline, CDR1 is SGHNT and CDR2 is YENEEA. In DNA form, the CDR3 reads TGTGCCAGCAGCTTAGTAGCACAAGTTACTGAAGCTTTCTTT. Encoded protein: CASSLVAQVTEAFF.

There are a few counts of this clonotype. CDR3: CASSLVAENTEAFF. CDR3 coding DNA: TGCGCCAGCAGCTTGGTCGCAGAGAACACTGAAGCTTTCTTT. The chain couples TRBV5-1 to TRBJ1-1, with unresolved D. There are 14 residues in the CDR3. Per the germline V gene, CDR1 is SGHRS and CDR2 is YFSETQ. V was trimmed by 0 bases and J by 1 base, leaving 7 bases between them.

This clonotype was seen many times. The chain recombines TRBV9 with TRBJ2-3; 10 bases line up with TRBD2. Losses at the gene ends were 0 bases for V and 4 bases for J; bases not matched to a gene: 2. The CDR3 loop spans 15 amino acids. Per the germline V gene, CDR1 is SGDLS and CDR2 is YYNGEE. DNA for the CDR3: TGTGCCAGCAGCGTAGCTAGCGGGGGCCCAGATACGCAGTATTTT. This codes for CASSVASGGPDTQYF.

The CDR3 DNA sequence: TGTGCCAGCAGTGATCCTACAGTCTCACGCTGGGGCTACACCTTC. Protein: CASSDPTVSRWGYTF. The chain joins TRBV25-1 to TRBJ1-2; D is unresolved. CDR1 MGHDK and CDR2 SYGVNS come from the germline V gene. The V gene lost 3 bases and the J gene lost 8 bases, with 19 bases spanning the gap. This CDR3 is 15 amino acids long.

Notes on this clonotype: This may be a read error, as it is one base from a much larger clone. This rearrangement joins TRBV20-1 to TRBJ1-5; no definite D call. The CDR3 has 12 amino acids. The germline V gene encodes CDR1 DFQATT and CDR2 SNEGSKA (reference sequence). CDR3 DNA: TGCAGGGCCCTAGGAGGCAATCAGCCCCAGCATTTT. Residues: CRALGGNQPQHF.

This clonotype was detected many times. This chain connects TRBV6-2 or TRBV6-3 to TRBJ2-1; 11 bases are shared with TRBD2. J gave up 9 bases and V 6 bases, and 13 bases lay outside the gene matches. The CDR3 is 16 amino acids. Germline CDR1 reads MNHEY; CDR2 reads SVGEGT. The CDR3 DNA follows: TGTGCCAGCAGAACCGCTAGCGGGGGGCCTCGTGGTGAGCAGTTCTTC. This encodes CASRTASGGPRGEQFF.

This clonotype was found a few times. This sequence may be a read error, since a much larger clone differs from it by one base. This rearrangement joins TRBV11-2 to TRBJ2-5; D gene uncertain. Germline V gene sequence: CDR1 SGHAT, CDR2 FQNNGV. The CDR3 loop spans 12 amino acids. CDR3 in amino acids: CASGLAPLSQYF. DNA for the CDR3: TGTGCCAGCGGCTTAGCACCCCTATCTCAGTACTTC. Combining the CDR3 with reference TRBV11-2 and TRBJ2-5 gives the whole variable domain EAGVAQSPRYKIIEKRQSVAFWCNPISGHATLYWYQQILGQGPKLLIQFQNNGVVDDSQLPKDRFSAERLKGVDSTLKIQPAKLEDSAVYLCASGLAPLSQYFGPGTRLLVL.

The count of this clonotype is one. One base away lies a much larger clone, so this may be a sequencing read error. The genes are TRBV4-3 and TRBJ1-4, with D maybe TRBD1 (5 bases). The germline CDR1 and CDR2 sequences are LGHNA and YSLEER. CDR3 size: 19 residues. The CDR3 coding sequence is TGCGCCAGCAGCCAAGATCTTGGAGGATCGGGACCAACTAATGAAAAACGGTTTTTT. Translation gives CASSQDLGGSGPTNEKRFF.

This rearrangement joins TRBV5-1 to TRBJ1-3, with TRBD1 identical over 7 bases. The CDR3 spans 14 residues. CDR1 and CDR2 from the germline V gene are SGHRS and YFSETQ. V lost 4 bases, J lost 2 bases, and 3 bases stayed unmatched. The CDR3 loop is CASSITGAGNTIYF. The CDR3 bases are TGCGCCAGCAGCATCACAGGGGCTGGAAACACCATATATTTT.

The V gene is TRBV11-2, the J gene TRBJ2-1, with 8 nucleotides matching TRBD2. The junction had 14 bases not matched to a gene; V was cut back by 5 bases and J by 8 bases. The CDR3 is 16 residues long. The germline V gene encodes CDR1 SGHAT and CDR2 FQNNGV. The CDR3 DNA reads as TGTGCCAGCAGCCGGTCTAGCGGGCTTAGCAACGATGAGCAGTTCTTC. Translation: CASSRSSGLSNDEQFF.

The rearrangement links TRBV5-1 to TRBJ2-1, with 9 bases aligning to TRBD1. This CDR3 contains 14 residues. Germline values: CDR1 SGHRS, CDR2 YFSETQ. The V gene end was trimmed by 3 bases and the J gene end by 5 bases; junction bases not matched to a gene: 3. The CDR3 loop is CASSWTGAHNEQFF. In DNA, the CDR3 is TGCGCCAGCAGCTGGACAGGGGCCCACAATGAGCAGTTCTTC.

This clonotype was seen at least ten times. The V gene is TRBV7-6, the J gene TRBJ2-7, with 8 nucleotides matching TRBD2. Germline V gene data show CDR1 as SGHVS and CDR2 as FNYEAQ. The CDR3 runs 14 residues. Trimming took 6 bases from V and 4 from J; bases not matched to a gene: 8. CDR3 DNA sequence: TGTGCCAGCAGTTACGGTCGCGGGGGGTACGAGCAGTACTTC. It yields the protein CASSYGRGGYEQYF. The whole variable domain, remainder taken from reference TRBV7-6 and TRBJ2-7, is GAGVSQSPRYKVTKRGQDVALRCDPISGHVSLYWYRQALGQGPEFLTYFNYEAQQDKSGLPNDRFSAERPEGSISTLTIQRTEQRDSAMYRCASSYGRGGYEQYFGPGTRLTVT.

In this sample, this clonotype turned up many times. The CDR3, as DNA: TGTGCCAGCAGTTTTGAGAGCAACTCCTACGAGCAGTACTTC. Protein product: CASSFESNSYEQYF. The rearrangement joins TRBV28 to TRBJ2-7; no firm D call. Looked up from germline, CDR1 is MDHEN and CDR2 is SYDVKM. Trimming removed 3 bases from V and 0 bases from J, with 9 bases in between. The length of the CDR3 is 14 residues.

This clonotype occurred a few times. The gene calls are TRBV10-3 and TRBJ1-1; perhaps TRBD1 as D (6 bases). With 4 bases removed from V and 0 bases from J, the gap between germline ends came to 9 bases. CDR3 length equals 14 residues. Germline loops: CDR1 ENHRY, CDR2 SYGVKD. The CDR3 nucleotides read TGTGCCATCAGTGTCAGGGGTCTGAACACTGAAGCTTTCTTT. It translates to CAISVRGLNTEAFF.